This is a list of T cell receptor beta chains from one sample in a study of blood T cells in healthy people across ages. TCRdb itself ran the 5' RACE reads through MiXCR, one entry per CDR3 protein. The table records 1,500,000 or so distinct CDR3 sequences, 59% of them present only once. Sequenced input: blood. Receptors were obtained from a man between 18 and 29 years old in good health. Each CDR3 is given with its conserved first and last residue. The D gene is left open where the match is weak. Clone size is shown for a subset of rows, as once, few, many or a class of expanded clone.

NA	TRBV5-1	TRBJ2-7	TRBD2	CASCPSGGGSYEQYF	TGCGCCAGCTGCCCTAGCGGAGGAGGGTCCTACGAGCAGTACTTC
NA	TRBV10-3	TRBJ2-3	TRBD2	CAIGPGGPNTQYF	TGTGCCATCGGTCCGGGGGGGCCGAATACGCAGTATTTT
NA	TRBV4-3	TRBJ2-7	TRBD1	CASSRSRDRAYEQYF	TGCGCCAGCAGCCGATCGCGGGACAGGGCCTACGAGCAGTACTTC
NA	TRBV29-1	TRBJ1-1	NA	CSVEESAAEAFF	TGCAGCGTTGAAGAGTCTGCCGCTGAAGCTTTCTTT
NA	TRBV20-1	TRBJ2-5	TRBD1	CSALDPGQVQETQYF	TGCAGTGCTCTGGATCCGGGACAGGTCCAAGAGACCCAGTACTTC
NA	TRBV4-1	TRBJ2-2	TRBD2	CASSQLAGVPGELFF	TGCGCCAGCAGCCAGCTAGCGGGAGTTCCTGGGGAGCTGTTTTTT
NA	TRBV5-1	TRBJ1-6	NA	CASSFETGNSPLHF	TGCGCCAGCAGCTTCGAGACAGGCAATTCACCCCTCCACTTT
NA	TRBV5-5	TRBJ2-1	NA	CASSLVFPPNSSSYNEQFF	TGTGCCAGCAGCTTGGTATTTCCCCCCAACTCCAGCTCCTACAATGAGCAGTTCTTC
NA	TRBV12-3/TRBV12-4	TRBJ1-2	NA	CASSTTVGYGYTF	TGTGCCAGCAGTACGACAGTGGGGTATGGCTACACCTTC
NA	TRBV20-1	TRBJ1-1	NA	CSARETPNTEAFF	TGCAGTGCTAGAGAGACACCGAACACTGAAGCTTTCTTT
few	TRBV5-1	TRBJ2-7	NA	CASSLASRNYEQYF	TGCGCCAGCAGCTTGGCCTCCCGGAACTACGAGCAGTACTTC